This T cell receptor (beta chain) is from a study of blood T cell repertoires in COVID-19. Germline CDR1 reads SGHDN; CDR2 reads FVKESK. CDR3 size: 14 residues. Germline trimming cut 4 bases from V and 7 bases from J; bases unmatched to any gene: 5. Here immunoSEQ multiplex PCR was the method, and the copy in TCRdb shows in-frame clones only, minus some. The sample consists of some 40,000 clones, roughly 84% of them appearing once. The sample was peripheral blood. The chain joins TRBV14 to TRBJ1-4; 8 positions match TRBD1. The sequence was obtained from a human donor in a cohort sampled during active COVID-19. The CDR3 DNA sequence: TGTGCCAGCAGCCTGACAGGGGCGGGTGAAAAACTGTTTTTT. Residues: CASSLTGAGEKLFF.